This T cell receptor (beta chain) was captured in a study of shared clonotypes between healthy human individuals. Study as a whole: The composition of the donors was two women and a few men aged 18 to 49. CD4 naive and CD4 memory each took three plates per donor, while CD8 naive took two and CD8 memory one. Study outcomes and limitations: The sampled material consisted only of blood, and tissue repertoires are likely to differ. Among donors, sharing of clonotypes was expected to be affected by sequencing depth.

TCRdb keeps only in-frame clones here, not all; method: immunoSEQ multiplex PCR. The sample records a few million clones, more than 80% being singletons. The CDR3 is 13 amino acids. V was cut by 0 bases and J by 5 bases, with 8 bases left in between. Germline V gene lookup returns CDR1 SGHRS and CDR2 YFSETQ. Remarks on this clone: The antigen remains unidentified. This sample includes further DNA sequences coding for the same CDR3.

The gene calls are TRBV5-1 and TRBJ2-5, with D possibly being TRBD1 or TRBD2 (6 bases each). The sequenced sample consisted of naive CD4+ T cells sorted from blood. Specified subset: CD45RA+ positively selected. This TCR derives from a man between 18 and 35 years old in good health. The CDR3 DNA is TGCGCCAGCAGCTTGGGAGGGGGGGAGACCCAGTACTTC. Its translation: CASSLGGGETQYF.